This passage covers 9 T cell receptor beta chains from one sample sequenced in a study of human T cells and chemical hapten exposure. TCRdb analysed the RACE reads with MiXCR anew, one entry per CDR3 protein. The table has about 42,000 distinct CDR3 sequences, roughly a tenth seen once; the top ten hold around 14%. Described time point: patch test 2, 6 weeks after DPC sensitization. Regarding treatment: therapeutic diphenylcyclopropenone sensitization with weekly scalp DPC. Someone pulled total RNA out of unfractionated whole blood. Specimen: whole blood, collected in connection with sensitization to the hapten diphenylcyclopropenone (DPC). The receptors come from a woman in her 30s with alopecia areata. Some clones in this sample may be carry-over from other donors' samples.

This clonotype has ten or more counts. The chain is built from TRBV3-1 and TRBJ2-7, with TRBD1 matching 7 bases. The CDR3 covers 14 residues. Unmatched junction bases numbered 3, after V lost 2 bases and J lost 2 bases. Germline V CDR1 and CDR2: LGHDT, YNNKEL (reference sequence). CDR3 sequence reads: CASSQIQGTYEQYF. CDR3 sequence (DNA): TGTGCCAGCAGCCAAATACAGGGGACCTACGAGCAGTACTTC.

This clonotype was seen repeatedly, ten times or more. This chain connects TRBV5-4 to TRBJ2-7; 7 bases align to TRBD2. CDR3 length: 13 residues. Germline CDR1 reads SGHNT; CDR2 reads YYREEE (reference sequence). Trimming at V came to 4 bases and at J to 0 bases, leaving 1 base not matched to a gene. For the CDR3, the DNA is TGTGCCAGCAGCGGGGGGGACTCCTACGAGCAGTACTTC. Protein sequence: CASSGGDSYEQYF.

The table lists this clonotype with many counts. The chain is built from TRBV19 and TRBJ2-2, with D perhaps TRBD2 (6 bases). The germline CDR1 and CDR2 sequences are LNHDA and SQIVND (reference sequence). Between the trimmed V and J ends, which lost 6 bases and 3 bases, there was a span of 11 bases. This CDR3 comprises 14 residues. For the CDR3, the DNA is TGTGCCAGTAGGTGGCGGGGAGACACCGGGGAGCTGTTTTTT. This encodes CASRWRGDTGELFF.

This chain joins TRBV2 and TRBJ2-7; a possible D gene is TRBD1 (5 bases). Germline-derived CDR1 and CDR2 are SNHLY and FYNNEI. Trimming removed 2 bases at V and 3 bases at J, with 11 bases between. The CDR3 sequence is 14 residues long. CDR3 loop: CASSEQGTDYEQYF. CDR3 nucleotides: TGTGCCAGCAGTGAACAGGGCACCGACTACGAGCAGTACTTC.

This clonotype was seen repeatedly, ten times or more. This chain links TRBV20-1 with TRBJ2-1, with 9 positions matching TRBD2. Germline V gene sequence: CDR1 DFQATT, CDR2 SNEGSKA (reference sequence). Losses at the gene ends were 1 base for V and 5 bases for J; bases not matched to a gene: 6. This CDR3 comprises 15 residues. The DNA for the CDR3 is TGCAGTGCTAGAGTCGAGCGGGGGGTTAACAATGAGCAGTTCTTC. This encodes CSARVERGVNNEQFF.

This clonotype was counted ten times or more. This rearrangement joins TRBV30 to TRBJ1-1; maybe TRBD1 (6 bases). Trimming cost V 4 bases and J 0 bases, with 12 bases left between them. The CDR3 extends over 14 amino acids. Per the germline V gene, CDR1 is GTSNPN and CDR2 is SVGIG (reference sequence). CDR3: CAWIGGMVNTEAFF. Here the CDR3 DNA reads TGTGCCTGGATAGGGGGAATGGTGAACACTGAAGCTTTCTTT.

This clonotype was detected only a few times. The rearrangement links TRBV4-1 to TRBJ2-2; D gene ambiguous. This CDR3 is built from 16 residues. Germline-derived CDR1 and CDR2 are MGHRA and YSYEKL. The V end lost 0 bases, the J end lost 2 bases, and 10 bases lay between the germline ends. The CDR3 bases are TGCGCCAGCAGCCAAGACAGGAAGGTCAACACCGGGGAGCTGTTTTTT. This translates into CASSQDRKVNTGELFF.

There are a few counts of this clonotype. The genes are TRBV27 and TRBJ2-1, with TRBD2 matching 16 bases. V shed 3 bases, J shed 8 bases, and the junction held 4 bases outside the gene matches. The germline V gene has CDR1 MNHEY and CDR2 SMNVEV (reference sequence). The CDR3 covers 16 residues. In nucleotides, the CDR3 is TGTGCCAGCAGTTTCGGGACTAGCGGGGGGGACTATGAGCAGTTCTTC. It is translated as CASSFGTSGGDYEQFF.

The rearrangement links TRBV12-3 or TRBV12-4 to TRBJ2-3, with D perhaps given as TRBD1 or TRBD2 (7 bases each). V was trimmed by 6 bases and J by 9 bases, leaving 19 bases between them. The CDR3 is made up of 14 amino acids. The CDR3 region is CASSQWGRGQTQYF. CDR3 bases: TGTGCCAGCAGCCAATGGGGGAGGGGACAGACGCAGTATTTT.